This TCR beta chain derives from a study of human T cells and chemical hapten exposure (dated by TCRdb to the early 2020s). Study-level background: For sensitization, 2% DPC in acetone was applied to a 2 cm by 2 cm area of upper inner arm skin. For TCR sequencing, blood came from 25 to 35 alopecia patients at anywhere from one to four time points (pre-sensitization, 2, 6 and 24 weeks). This study followed changes in the peripheral blood TCR repertoire in vivo during primary and secondary sensitization of alopecia patients to the hapten diphenylcyclopropenone (DPC). The patient cohort, mostly female, included alopecia areata with under or over 50% scalp involvement, alopecia totalis and alopecia universalis. Patient blood was sampled pre-sensitization (week 0) and at 2, 6 and about 24 weeks after DPC sensitization. Patch testing was performed on the upper back with Finn chambers containing 0.01% DPC, and the patch tests were scored after 6 days according to International Contact Dermatitis Research Group standards. Weekly therapeutic DPC doses were additionally applied to the scalp of patients throughout the approximately 25-week study period. The libraries were sequenced as a pool, and the TCR yield per sample differed mostly because of small variations in library volumes within the pool. What the study reported, not specific to this receptor: Compared with pre-sensitization or healthy control sets, expanded TCRs formed significantly more large CDR3 similarity clusters, which is consistent with antigen-driven responses. All patients had alopecia, a presumed autoimmune disease, so their immune response might differ from that of healthy individuals. No change with DPC sensitization was found in the number of TCRs above 1 in 1000 frequency, and no evidence of global repertoire structure alterations was found. Repeated subsampling changed both the strength of the expansion versus patch-test correlation and the threshold at which that correlation became significant. Patch test score was positively correlated with the number of PT1 expanded TCRs, with significance at thresholds 8, 16 and 32 but not at 4.

To prepare the library, RACE was applied. Instrument on record: NextSeq 500. During library preparation, unique molecular identifiers were attached to individual cDNA molecules so that TCRs could be counted in a quantitative, reproducible way. Each blood RNA sample was used to sequence both TCR alpha and TCR beta chains. In the original analysis: The median number of TCRs per sample was around 100,000, ranging from about 20,000 to 700,000. V, J and CDR3 annotation of the TCR reads was carried out using the Decombinator software suite. Every sample was subsampled to the same number of TCRs (28,000) for the PS versus PT1 abundance plots. TCRs were defined as expanded if absent before sensitization and observed at least eight times at the 2-week time point. The public sequencing data were trimmed at Q25 with fastp and processed into clonotypes with MiXCR by TCRdb, which kept only in-frame beta chains. All rows with the same CDR3 protein become a single entry with the most common DNA and genes. TCRdb's processing, not the authors' own work, is the source of the V and J calls. The sample data list under 85,000 distinct CDR3 sequences, and about 9.4% of these were observed just once. Around 1.3% of the sample belongs to the ten largest clones.

Explained via the paper, the time point label denotes: patch test 1, 2 weeks after DPC sensitization. Explained via the paper, the treatment or condition label denotes: therapeutic diphenylcyclopropenone sensitization with weekly scalp DPC. At every patch-test visit, the blood draw took place before the patch test was put on. Patients were considered eligible if aged 18 to 70, diagnosed with alopecia and deemed suitable for DPC therapy, and patients were excluded if pregnant. Total RNA was extracted from unfractionated whole blood that had been collected in Tempus Blood RNA tubes. The germline V gene sets CDR1 to SNHLY and CDR2 to FYNNEI. The junction carries 12 bases between V and J, which are trimmed by 0 bases and 8 bases respectively. Spanning cysteine to phenylalanine, the CDR3 consists of 14 amino acids. Here the CDR3 DNA is all that survives: 42 bases in frame from base 1. This clonotype was picked up many times. The specificity of this receptor is unknown. Per-base qualities were not stored, and no clone one base away is much larger.

The material was whole blood, obtained in connection with sensitization to the hapten diphenylcyclopropenone (DPC). This receptor was identified in a woman in her forties or fifties with alopecia areata. Some clones in this sample may be carry-over from other donors' samples. The rearranged chain carries TRBV2 and TRBJ2-3; a weak D assignment points to TRBD2 (6 bases agree). The sequence in DNA is TGTGCCAGCAGTGAAGCTAGACTAGTGGGTACGCAGTATTTT. Translation gives CASSEARLVGTQYF.